Presented here are 30 T cell receptor beta chains from one specimen sequenced in a study of long-term antiretroviral therapy in people with HIV. Running of the v3.0 immunoSEQ assay took place at survey level. Sequencing was performed with immunoSEQ multiplex PCR; in TCRdb, only in-frame clones are kept and a portion is missing. The sample consists of almost 35,000 clones, about 85% of them appearing once. The sequencing here drew on unsorted PBMCs, taken 2.7 to 2.9 years before starting antiretroviral therapy. Receptors were obtained from a woman younger than 45 with HIV.

The genes are TRBV6-6 and TRBJ1-6; 8 bases align to TRBD1. CDR1 is MNHNY, CDR2 SVGAGI, per germline (reference sequence). CDR3 length: 14 amino acids. Trimming at V came to 5 bases and at J to 10 bases, leaving 7 bases not matched to a gene. Here the CDR3 reads CASSPAGGGSPLHF. The CDR3 DNA follows: TGTGCCAGCAGTCCGGCAGGGGGCGGCTCACCCCTCCACTTT.

V and J are TRBV7-9 and TRBJ2-7, with 7 bases aligning to TRBD2. This CDR3 comprises 14 residues. V was pared by 3 bases and J by 6 bases, with 8 bases of the junction left unmatched. Per the germline V gene, CDR1 is SEHNR and CDR2 is FQNEAQ (reference sequence). The CDR3 nucleotides read TGTGCCAGCAGCTTTGCAGGAAGGGAGGGCGAGCAGTACGTC. Its translation: CASSFAGREGEQYV.

This clone is categorized as medium-sized (0.01 to 0.1%). The chain couples TRBV15 to TRBJ2-7; either TRBD1 or TRBD2 may fit D (5 bases each). The CDR3 runs to 15 residues. Trimming removed 1 base at V and 4 bases at J, with 14 bases between. CDR1 is LNHNV, CDR2 YYDKDF, per germline (reference sequence). The CDR3 here is CATSRVERGPYEQYV. The CDR3 coding sequence is TGTGCCACCAGCAGAGTAGAACGGGGCCCATACGAGCAGTACGTC.

The chain carries TRBV5-1 and TRBJ1-1, with 7 bases identical to TRBD1. The CDR3 is 18 amino acids. CDR1 is SGHRS, CDR2 YFSETQ, per germline. V lost 4 bases to trimming and J lost 7 bases; unmatched junction nucleotides: 22. CDR3 sequence (DNA): TGCGCCAGCAGCACATCCCAACAGGGGCGGGCGTTGGGTGGTGAAGCTTTCTTT. It codes for CASSTSQQGRALGGEAFF.

The J gene is TRBJ1-3, the V gene TRBV10-3; perhaps TRBD1 as D (6 bases). From germline, CDR1 is ENHRY and CDR2 SYGVKD. The CDR3 consists of 19 residues. Trimming removed 0 bases at V and 4 bases at J, with 22 bases between. CDR3 bases: TGTGCCATCAGTGAGTCGAATATCCAACAGGGAATGGGCGGAAACACCATATATTTT. Its translation: CAISESNIQQGMGGNTIYF.

This clone has just a few counts. The V call is TRBV5-8, the J call TRBJ2-7; no definite D call. This CDR3 is built from 11 residues. The V gene's germline CDR1 is SGHTS and CDR2 YDEGEE. V was pared by 1 base and J by 6 bases, with 5 bases between. CDR3 bases: TGTGCCAGCAGCTTGCGTTCCGAGCAGTACTTC. This translates into CASSLRSEQYF. Complete variable domain (other parts from reference TRBV5-8 and TRBJ2-7): EAGVTQSPTHLIKTRGQQATLRCSPISGHTSVYWYQQALGLGLQFLLWYDEGEERNRGNFPPRFSGRQFPNYSSELNVNALELEDSALYLCASSLRSEQYFGPGTRLTVT.

V is TRBV7-2 and J is TRBJ2-1; D is unclear. The germline V and J ends were trimmed by 3 bases and 9 bases, with 9 bases remaining between them. The CDR3 contains 12 residues. CDR1 is SGHTA, CDR2 FQGNSA, per germline. The CDR3 is CASSFYIGEQFF. The CDR3, as DNA: TGTGCCAGCAGCTTCTACATCGGTGAGCAGTTCTTC.

This clone was seen a few times. This chain joins TRBV6-5 and TRBJ1-2, with D perhaps TRBD1 (6 bases). CDR1 MNHEY and CDR2 SVGAGI come from the germline V gene. The CDR3 runs 11 residues. V lost 6 bases and J lost 14, with 16 bases in between. CDR3 nucleotide sequence: TGTGCCAGCAGGGGCAGGGGTGGTGTGACCTTC. Translating gives CASRGRGGVTF.

V is TRBV11-2 and J is TRBJ1-6; possibly TRBD1 for D (5 bases). V was trimmed by 5 bases and J by 0 bases, leaving 17 bases between them. This CDR3 contains 18 residues. Looked up from germline, CDR1 is SGHAT and CDR2 is FQNNGV. The CDR3 DNA reads TGTGCCAGCAGCCCTCGCGGCGGGGGGAGCTCCTATAATTCACCCCTCCACTTT. It specifies CASSPRGGGSSYNSPLHF.

J is TRBJ2-5 and V is TRBV5-4; 8 bases fit TRBD1. V shed 4 bases and J 5 bases; nucleotides not matched to a gene: 13. This CDR3 spans 16 amino acids. The germline CDR1 and CDR2 sequences are SGHNT and YYREEE (reference sequence). This CDR3 is CASSGFETGDMETQYF. The CDR3, as DNA: TGTGCCAGCAGCGGGTTCGAGACAGGGGATATGGAGACCCAGTACTTC.

This clone was seen once. The genes are TRBV7-2 and TRBJ2-3, with a tentative D call TRBD2 (7 bases). The CDR3 has 18 amino acids. The V and J ends lost 4 bases and 2 bases respectively, with 22 bases between them. The germline V gene has CDR1 SGHTA and CDR2 FQGNSA. This CDR3 reads CASSSGVRGGLTTDTQYF. CDR3 bases: TGTGCCAGCAGCTCGGGGGTGAGGGGGGGCCTCACCACAGATACGCAGTATTTT.

The rearrangement uses TRBV5-6 and TRBJ2-2; 7 bases fit TRBD1. The CDR3 covers 15 residues. CDR1 is SGHDT, CDR2 YYEEEE, per germline. V lost 4 bases to trimming and J lost 3 bases; unmatched junction nucleotides: 6. CDR3 loop: CASSVDRMYTGELFF. In DNA form, the CDR3 reads TGTGCCAGCAGCGTGGACAGGATGTACACCGGGGAGCTGTTTTTT.

This rearrangement joins TRBV7-8 to TRBJ1-4; TRBD1 might be the D (6 bases). Trimming took off 3 bases at V and 14 bases at J, with 19 bases between the two ends. The CDR3 runs to 14 residues. Germline CDR1 and CDR2: SGHVS and FQNEAQ. The CDR3 nucleotides are TGTGCCAGCAGCTTGGTACAGGGTCAGGAGTCGCTGTTTTTT. Protein: CASSLVQGQESLFF.

V is TRBV9 and J is TRBJ2-5; D gene unclear. This CDR3 comprises 15 residues. Germline V lookup: CDR1 SGDLS, CDR2 YYNGEE. The V end was cut by 3 bases, the J end by 2 bases, with 14 bases between. The CDR3 loop reads CASSALRASQETQYF. The CDR3 DNA is TGTGCCAGCAGCGCCCTCCGCGCCTCGCAAGAGACCCAGTACTTC.

The rearrangement links TRBV7-2 to TRBJ1-3; no definite D call. V was cut by 2 bases and J by 4 bases, with 3 bases left in between. From germline, CDR1 is SGHTA and CDR2 FQGNSA. The CDR3 has 12 residues. This CDR3 is CASSLWGNTIYF. The CDR3 nucleotides are TGTGCCAGCAGCTTATGGGGAAACACCATATATTTT. The whole variable domain, filled in from reference TRBV7-2 and TRBJ1-3, reads GAGVSQSPSNKVTEKGKDVELRCDPISGHTALYWYRQSLGQGLEFLIYFQGNSAPDKSGLPSDRFSAERTGGSVSTLTIQRTQQEDSAVYLCASSLWGNTIYFGEGSWLTVV.

The gene calls are TRBV19 and TRBJ1-1, with no clear D. Germline V gene data show CDR1 as LNHDA and CDR2 as SQIVND (reference sequence). The CDR3 has 15 residues. V shed 3 bases and J shed 1 base, with 12 bases lying between them. CDR3 DNA sequence: TGTGCCAGTAGTATCACCGGGCCCCAGAACACTGAAGCTTTCTTT. This translates into CASSITGPQNTEAFF.

This clone was detected a few times. The rearrangement links TRBV5-4 to TRBJ2-7; TRBD2 might be the D (6 bases). Trimming cost V 0 bases and J 4 bases, with 11 bases left between them. Germline V gives CDR1 SGHNT, CDR2 YYREEE (reference sequence). CDR3 length: 14 residues. The CDR3 here is CASSLAGGAYEQYF. Written as DNA, the CDR3 is TGTGCCAGCAGCTTGGCGGGCGGGGCTTACGAGCAGTACTTC.

V gene TRBV7-9 combines with J gene TRBJ2-3; TRBD2 is a possible D gene (5 bases). V lost 6 bases to trimming and J lost 4 bases, with 8 bases between them. CDR3 length: 12 residues. Germline CDR1 SEHNR, CDR2 FQNEAQ (reference sequence). The CDR3 DNA reads TGTGCCAGCAGAGTGGAGGCAGATACGCAGTATTTT. Amino acids: CASRVEADTQYF.

The CDR3 DNA reads as TGTGCCAGCTCCTGGGCCTACGAGCAGTACTTC. Its translation is CASSWAYEQYF. V and J are TRBV2 and TRBJ2-7, with D hard to call. This CDR3 is built from 11 residues. V was clipped by 8 bases and J by 2 bases, with 7 bases between them. CDR1 is SNHLY and CDR2 is FYNNEI in the germline V gene. The complete variable domain, with remaining parts taken from reference TRBV2 and TRBJ2-7, reads EPEVTQTPSHQVTQMGQEVILRCVPISNHLYFYWYRQILGQKVEFLVSFYNNEISEKSEIFDDQFSVERPDGSNFTLKIRSTKLEDSAMYFCASSWAYEQYFGPGTRLTVT.

V usage is TRBV11-3 and J usage is TRBJ2-3, with 9 positions matching TRBD2. The CDR3 totals 14 residues. Germline loops: CDR1 SGHNT, CDR2 YENEEA. The V gene end was trimmed by 6 bases and the J gene end by 5 bases; junction bases not matched to a gene: 6. The CDR3 bases are TGTGCCAGCAGTCGCGGGAGGGCTGAAGATACGCAGTATTTT. It translates to CASSRGRAEDTQYF. The complete variable domain, with remaining parts taken from reference TRBV11-3 and TRBJ2-3, reads EAGVVQSPRYKIIEKKQPVAFWCNPISGHNTLYWYLQNLGQGPELLIRYENEEAVDDSQLPKDRFSAERLKGVDSTLKIQPAELGDSAVYLCASSRGRAEDTQYFGPGTRLTVL.

The V call is TRBV29-1, the J call TRBJ1-1; D call uncertain. CDR3 size: 13 residues. Deletions cut 4 bases from V and 1 base from J, with 10 bases between. Germline assignment: CDR1 SQVTM and CDR2 ANQGSEA. The CDR3 sequence is CSVARQRNTEAFF. The CDR3 DNA reads as TGCAGCGTTGCAAGGCAACGGAACACTGAAGCTTTCTTT. The full variable domain, its missing parts supplied by reference TRBV29-1 and TRBJ1-1, is SAVISQKPSRDICQRGTSLTIQCQVDSQVTMMFWYRQQPGQSLTLIATANQGSEATYESGFVIDKFPISRPNLTFSTLTVSNMSPEDSSIYLCSVARQRNTEAFFGQGTRLTVV.

The chain uses TRBV5-4 and TRBJ1-1, with D unresolved. CDR3 length: 15 residues. CDR1 SGHNT and CDR2 YYREEE come from the germline V gene (reference sequence). V lost 0 bases to trimming and J lost 1 base, with 10 bases between them. CDR3 protein: CASSLEVSGNTEAFF. The DNA for the CDR3 is TGTGCCAGCAGCTTGGAGGTCAGCGGGAACACTGAAGCTTTCTTT.

V and J are TRBV7-2 and TRBJ1-2, with TRBD1 as a possible D gene (5 bases). Trimming pared 5 bases from V and 3 bases from J, leaving 13 bases between. The CDR3 covers 14 residues. Germline CDR1 is SGHTA and CDR2 is FQGNSA. The CDR3 bases are TGTGCCAGCAGCCCTCAGGTGGGGGACTATGGCTACACCTTC. Protein product: CASSPQVGDYGYTF.

This sequence joins TRBV7-4 and TRBJ1-1; tentative D call: TRBD1 (6 bases). CDR1 is SGHVT and CDR2 is SQSDAQ in the germline V gene. The CDR3 length is 16 residues. V was clipped by 5 bases and J by 1 base, with 17 bases between them. Here the CDR3 DNA reads TGTGCCAGCAGCCATAGACAGGCCCCATCGAACACTGAAGCTTTCTTT. It is translated as CASSHRQAPSNTEAFF. Together with reference TRBV7-4 and TRBJ1-1, the CDR3 gives the full variable domain: GAGVSQSPRYKVAKRGRDVALRCDSISGHVTLYWYRQTLGQGSEVLTYSQSDAQRDKSGRPSGRFSAERPERSVSTLKIQRTEQGDSAVYLCASSHRQAPSNTEAFFGQGTRLTVV.

The V and J genes are TRBV6-5 and TRBJ1-2; 9 bases line up with TRBD1. The germline CDR1 and CDR2 sequences are MNHEY and SVGAGI. V lost 0 bases and J lost 9; bases outside the gene matches: 5. There are 14 residues in the CDR3. The CDR3 nucleotides are TGTGCCAGCAGTTACTCGGGGGACAGGGCTAGCTACACCTTC. Its protein is CASSYSGDRASYTF.

The gene calls are TRBV12-1 and TRBJ2-3; TRBD1, the table's D call, lacks a check against the DNA. TRBV12-1 is given as a pseudogene. CDR3 length: 16 residues. CDR3: CASSHTYPRGYDTQYF. Written as DNA, the CDR3 is TGTGCCAGCAGCCATACCTATCCTAGGGGCTATGATACGCAGTATTTT.

The CDR3 DNA reads TGTGCCATCAGTTTTCCCTACCCGGGACAGGGGACCTACGAGCAGTACTTC. It is translated as CAISFPYPGQGTYEQYF. This chain uses TRBV10-3 with TRBJ2-7, with 10 bases lining up with TRBD1. This CDR3 comprises 17 residues. Germline trimming cut 5 bases from V and 2 bases from J; bases unmatched to any gene: 12. Germline CDR1 ENHRY, CDR2 SYGVKD.

The CDR3 nucleotides read TGTGCCTGGAGACGACTAGTCCAAATCGGGGAGCTGTTTTTT. Translation gives CAWRRLVQIGELFF. V usage is TRBV30 and J usage is TRBJ2-2; D is perhaps TRBD2 (6 bases). V lost 3 bases, J lost 7 bases, and 15 bases lay in between. CDR1 GTSNPN and CDR2 SVGIG come from the germline V gene (reference sequence). This CDR3 spans 14 amino acids.

The chain employs TRBV6-1 and TRBJ2-2; D remains ambiguous. The germline V and J ends were trimmed by 0 bases and 3 bases, with 2 bases remaining between them. CDR1 is MNHNS and CDR2 is SASEGT in the germline V gene. The length of the CDR3 is 13 residues. The CDR3 DNA reads TGTGCCAGCAGTGAAGCGGACACCGGGGAGCTGTTTTTT. Translation gives CASSEADTGELFF.

The chain recombines TRBV6-5 with TRBJ1-2, with a tentative D call TRBD1 (5 bases). The V and J ends lost 4 bases and 4 bases respectively, with 16 bases between them. Germline CDR1 reads MNHEY; CDR2 reads SVGAGI. CDR3 length equals 15 residues. The CDR3 nucleotides are TGTGCCAGCAGTTTCCGGGACGGACTTGTCTATGGCTACACCTTC. It yields the protein CASSFRDGLVYGYTF.